A single sample is the source of the 9 T cell receptor beta chains below, sequenced in a study of blood T cell repertoires in COVID-19. TCRdb's table, derived via immunoSEQ multiplex PCR, lists solely in-frame clones and lacks some. The sample has roughly 150,000 clones, roughly 84% seen once; the top ten hold approximately 5.1%. Material for sequencing was PBMCs or T cells enriched from blood (not recorded which). Receptor source: a man aged 70 or older who had been exposed to COVID-19.

The chain combines TRBV11-3 with TRBJ1-6, with 11 bases aligning to TRBD1. The germline V gene encodes CDR1 SGHNT and CDR2 YENEEA. The CDR3 length is 16 residues. The trim removed 3 bases at V and 6 bases at J, leaving 4 bases unmatched. The CDR3 protein is CASSLEDRGLNSPLHF. The CDR3 DNA follows: TGTGCCAGCAGCTTGGAGGACAGGGGGCTTAATTCACCCCTCCACTTT. Complete variable domain (other parts from reference TRBV11-3 and TRBJ1-6): EAGVVQSPRYKIIEKKQPVAFWCNPISGHNTLYWYLQNLGQGPELLIRYENEEAVDDSQLPKDRFSAERLKGVDSTLKIQPAELGDSAVYLCASSLEDRGLNSPLHFGNGTRLTVT.

The rearrangement uses TRBV27 and TRBJ2-7; 12 bases are shared with TRBD2. This CDR3 is 15 amino acids long. The V gene end was trimmed by 4 bases and the J gene end by 6 bases; junction bases not matched to a gene: 7. Germline V gene data show CDR1 as MNHEY and CDR2 as SMNVEV (reference sequence). In DNA, the CDR3 is TGTGCCAGCAGTTGGTCTAGCGGGAGGGCAGTCGAGCAGTACTTC. Amino acids: CASSWSSGRAVEQYF.

The chain couples TRBV6-5 to TRBJ2-7, with D possibly matching TRBD1 (6 bases). Germline loops: CDR1 MNHEY, CDR2 SVGAGI. The CDR3 contains 11 residues. V was clipped by 2 bases and J by 9 bases, with 8 bases between them. Here the CDR3 reads CASSYGGGQYF. The CDR3 nucleotides read TGTGCCAGCAGTTACGGGGGCGGGCAGTACTTC.

The genes are TRBV11-1 and TRBJ1-3; D ambiguous. The CDR3 extends over 16 amino acids. V lost 3 bases and J lost 0, with 12 bases in between. Per germline, CDR1 SGHAT and CDR2 FQDESV (reference sequence). The DNA of the CDR3 is TGTGCCAGCAGCTTCAGGACCGGGAGCTCTGGAAACACCATATATTTT. Its translation: CASSFRTGSSGNTIYF.

The rearrangement links TRBV12-5 to TRBJ1-1, with TRBD1 matching 7 bases. CDR3 size: 14 residues. Germline values: CDR1 LGHNT, CDR2 FRNRAP. V was pared by 6 bases and J by 1 base, with 5 bases of the junction left unmatched. CDR3 sequence (DNA): TGTGCTAGTGGGCCCGGGACAGAGAACACTGAAGCTTTCTTT. This translates into CASGPGTENTEAFF.

The V and J genes are TRBV2 and TRBJ2-5; 10 bases align to TRBD1. The ends lost 5 bases at V and 9 bases at J; junction bases unmatched: 9. The germline V gene has CDR1 SNHLY and CDR2 FYNNEI. This CDR3 has 14 amino acids. The CDR3 nucleotides read TGTGCCAGCAGTAAAGACAGGGGGCTTAAGGCCCAGTACTTC. Translating it yields CASSKDRGLKAQYF.

The rearrangement joins TRBV6-2 or TRBV6-3 to TRBJ2-7, with TRBD2 as a possible D gene (6 bases). Trimming cost V 0 bases and J 2 bases, with 8 bases left between them. The CDR3 consists of 14 residues. The V gene's germline CDR1 is MNHEY and CDR2 SVGEGT. As DNA, the CDR3 is TGTGCCAGCAGTTACTCCGGACTAACCTACGAGCAGTACTTC. It encodes CASSYSGLTYEQYF.

The rearrangement links TRBV10-3 to TRBJ1-2, with D perhaps TRBD1 (6 bases). Trimming shortened V by 0 bases and J by 8 bases, and 10 bases separated the two germline ends. CDR3 length: 13 amino acids. Germline V gene lookup returns CDR1 ENHRY and CDR2 SYGVKD. Written as DNA, the CDR3 is TGTGCCATCAGTGAGTCGACAGGTGAAGGCTACACCTTC. Amino acid sequence: CAISESTGEGYTF.

CDR3 sequence (DNA): TGTGCCAGCAGCTTAGTGCAGGGAGGCGAGCAGTACTTC. Protein product: CASSLVQGGEQYF. V and J are TRBV7-2 and TRBJ2-7; D is perhaps TRBD2 (6 bases). Trimming left V 1 base short and J 6 bases short, with 10 bases between. The germline V gene encodes CDR1 SGHTA and CDR2 FQGNSA. This CDR3 spans 13 amino acids.